Here is one TCR beta chain with its context. Its antigen is unidentified. This CDR3 has 14 residues. CDR1 and CDR2 from the germline V gene are LGHDT and YNNKEL (reference sequence). V shed 4 bases and J 6 bases; nucleotides not matched to a gene: 6. Reverse transcription of about 0.45 to 1 ug RNA was performed with random hexamers. Across 54 Vbeta and 13 Jbeta, TCR beta CDR3 was amplified with immunoSEQ multiplex PCR. Each CDR3 protein is one row after TCRdb ran MiXCR on the immunoSEQ multiplex PCR reads. This repertoire shows 300,000 to 350,000 distinct CDR3 sequences, around 92% found once; its top ten account for more than 0.06%. These data originate in a study of CD8 T cells in Susac syndrome. Whole-study findings and limits: As the study acknowledged, the number of individuals in its TCR sequencing and HLA analysis was relatively small.

V is TRBV3-1 and J is TRBJ2-1, with TRBD2 matching 7 bases. The sample taken for sequencing was CD4+ T cells from PBMCs. This receptor was identified in a human donor with multiple sclerosis. The CDR3 sequence is CASSPPGLRNEQFF. CDR3 DNA: TGTGCCAGCAGCCCCCCGGGACTACGCAATGAGCAGTTCTTC.